These 14 T cell receptor beta chains originate from one sample sequenced in a study of radiation and T cells in renal cell carcinoma. The time point is: baseline pretreatment blood. Stated treatment: 15 Gy SBRT to primary tumor, nephrectomy 4 weeks later. Only in-frame clones appear in the TCRdb table, and some are missing; sequencing was by immunoSEQ multiplex PCR. Counted here are about 130,000 clones, roughly 84% occurring once; the ten biggest clones make up more than 10%. Sequencing used blood, obtained from a patient whose treatment included radiotherapy and nephrectomy. Receptor source: a woman in her 50s with renal cell carcinoma.

This chain links TRBV10-1 with TRBJ2-1, with 8 bases identical to TRBD2. V was clipped by 11 bases and J by 8 bases; unmatched bases: 11. CDR3 length: 13 amino acids. Germline CDR1 and CDR2: WNHNN and SYGVQD (reference sequence). For the CDR3, the DNA is TGCGCCTTCGGGGCGGGGGGTGTCGATGAGCAGTTCTTC. Translated: CAFGAGGVDEQFF.

V and J are TRBV4-2 and TRBJ1-2, with D tentatively TRBD1 (5 bases). Germline V gene sequence: CDR1 LGHNA, CDR2 YNFKEQ. This CDR3 has 18 amino acids. V was shortened by 0 bases and J by 4 bases, with 21 bases between the two germline ends. CDR3 DNA sequence: TGTGCCAGCAGCCAAGATCGGTCGGGGCAGGGCCTTTTCTATGGCTACACCTTC. This codes for CASSQDRSGQGLFYGYTF.

V is TRBV5-1 and J is TRBJ2-5; D not resolved. Germline CDR1 and CDR2: SGHRS and YFSETQ. The CDR3 runs to 14 residues. V was clipped by 0 bases and J by 1 base, with 7 bases between them. CDR3 residues: CASSLVAAQETQYF. CDR3 bases: TGCGCCAGCAGCTTGGTAGCAGCCCAAGAGACCCAGTACTTC.

V gene TRBV6-5 combines with J gene TRBJ1-4; 8 positions agree with TRBD1. The CDR3 runs to 15 residues. The ends lost 6 bases at V and 6 bases at J; junction bases unmatched: 9. CDR1 is MNHEY, CDR2 SVGAGI, per germline. CDR3 region: CASSLQGAGDEKLFF. The CDR3 bases are TGTGCCAGCAGCCTCCAGGGGGCCGGGGATGAAAAACTGTTTTTT.

The J gene is TRBJ2-1, the V gene TRBV23-1; a possible D gene is TRBD2 (6 bases). TRBV23-1 is sorted into the ORF group, with uncertain function. The V gene lost 0 bases and the J gene lost 5 bases, with 8 bases spanning the gap. CDR3 length: 14 residues. The CDR3 protein is CASSQSDYHNEQFF. The CDR3 DNA follows: TGCGCCAGCAGTCAATCGGACTACCACAATGAGCAGTTCTTC.

The V gene is TRBV7-2, the J gene TRBJ1-2; D is perhaps TRBD1 (6 bases). The CDR3 sequence is 14 residues long. Trimming took 11 bases from V and 8 from J, leaving 24 bases between them. Germline V gene lookup returns CDR1 SGHTA and CDR2 FQGNSA. The CDR3 sequence: CADNEEGVRDGYTF. The CDR3, as DNA: TGTGCCGATAACGAAGAGGGGGTAAGGGACGGCTACACCTTC. The variable domain in full, completed from reference TRBV7-2 and TRBJ1-2, reads GAGVSQSPSNKVTEKGKDVELRCDPISGHTALYWYRQSLGQGLEFLIYFQGNSAPDKSGLPSDRFSAERTGGSVSTLTIQRTQQEDSAVYLCADNEEGVRDGYTFGSGTRLTVV.

The chain is built from TRBV5-1 and TRBJ2-1; TRBD2 aligns across 9 bases. CDR1 and CDR2 from the germline V gene are SGHRS and YFSETQ. V trimming: 6 bases; J trimming: 1 base; junction bases outside the gene matches: 11. The CDR3 extends over 17 amino acids. CDR3 sequence (DNA): TGCGCCAGCATCGGCGAGGGCGGGAGGGGGTCCTACAATGAGCAGTTCTTC. It encodes CASIGEGGRGSYNEQFF.

V is TRBV6-6 and J is TRBJ1-1; D possibly corresponds to TRBD1 (5 bases). The CDR3 consists of 14 residues. V gave up 6 bases and J gave up 0 bases, with 11 bases separating them. Germline V gene sequence: CDR1 MNHNY, CDR2 SVGAGI (reference sequence). CDR3 DNA: TGTGCCAGCAGGGACACCTTCCTGAACACTGAAGCTTTCTTT. Amino acid sequence: CASRDTFLNTEAFF.

The chain is built from TRBV19 and TRBJ1-5, with D unclear. Germline V gives CDR1 LNHDA, CDR2 SQIVND (reference sequence). The CDR3 has 12 amino acids. V gave up 4 bases and J gave up 9 bases, with 10 bases separating them. The CDR3 nucleotides are TGTGCCAGTAGTAGGGAATTATGGCCCCAGCATTTT. Translated: CASSRELWPQHF.

This rearrangement joins TRBV19 to TRBJ1-5; no reliable D call. CDR3 length: 17 residues. The V end was cut by 4 bases, the J end by 10 bases, with 26 bases between. CDR1 is LNHDA and CDR2 is SQIVND in the germline V gene (reference sequence). CDR3 sequence: CASSKERARGKIGPQHF. The CDR3 DNA sequence: TGTGCCAGTAGTAAGGAAAGGGCCCGGGGAAAAATAGGCCCCCAGCATTTT.

The chain uses TRBV6-1 and TRBJ1-6, with unresolved D. Deletions cut 6 bases from V and 7 bases from J, with 10 bases between. The CDR3 sequence is 13 residues long. Per germline, CDR1 MNHNS and CDR2 SASEGT. CDR3 bases: TGTGCCAGCAGGGCCCGAGGCAATTCACCCCTCCACTTT. As protein: CASRARGNSPLHF.

About this clone itself: This CDR3 is also generated by other DNA sequences in the sample. The chain recombines TRBV18 with TRBJ2-7; either TRBD1 or TRBD2 may fit D (5 bases each). The CDR3 length is 13 residues. From germline, CDR1 is KGHSH and CDR2 LQKENI. V was cut by 8 bases and J by 2 bases, with 13 bases left in between. Here the CDR3 reads CASSRDRAYEQYF. CDR3 bases: TGTGCCAGCAGCCGGGACCGAGCCTACGAGCAGTACTTC.

In this sample, this clone turned up many times. This chain joins TRBV5-1 and TRBJ2-7; D gene ambiguous. The germline V gene has CDR1 SGHRS and CDR2 YFSETQ. This CDR3 region has 11 residues. The V gene lost 2 bases and the J gene lost 5 bases, with 5 bases spanning the gap. The chain's CDR3 is CASSFGDEQYF. The DNA for the CDR3 is TGCGCCAGCAGCTTCGGCGACGAGCAGTACTTC.

Comments on this clone: Mismatch with germline at one junction end may stem from a read error. The chain carries TRBV2 and TRBJ1-2; 10 bases match TRBD1. This CDR3 has 15 amino acids. From germline, CDR1 is SNHLY and CDR2 FYNNEI. CDR3 region: CASREEMGTGDGYTF. The CDR3, as DNA: TGTGCCAGCAGGGAAGAGATGGGGACAGGGGATGGCTACACCTTC.